One and the same sample provided the 7 T cell receptor beta chains below, sequenced in a study of cytotoxic CD8 clonotypes in ibrutinib-treated CLL. Repertoires were generated with immunoSEQ multiplex PCR, while TCRdb's copy carries only in-frame clones and drops some. The sample yields 250,000 to 350,000 clones, around 76% seen once. The sequencing used PBMCs, collected at disease progression, from a patient treated with ibrutinib. The receptors originated from a human donor with chronic lymphocytic leukemia.

Concerning this clone: Other nucleotide sequences in the sample specify the same CDR3. CDR3 region: CASSLGYEQYF. CDR3 sequence (DNA): TGTGCCAGCAGCTTGGGGTACGAGCAGTACTTC. The gene calls are TRBV5-6 and TRBJ2-7; D not resolved. The V and J ends lost 0 bases and 4 bases respectively, with 2 bases between them. CDR1 and CDR2 from the germline V gene are SGHDT and YYEEEE. The CDR3 has 11 residues.

This clone was seen a few times. The V and J genes are TRBV5-1 and TRBJ1-1; TRBD1 agrees at 9 bases. The germline gives CDR1 SGHRS, CDR2 YFSETQ. V was clipped by 4 bases and J by 5 bases; unmatched bases: 3. The CDR3 loop spans 13 amino acids. The CDR3 here is CASSQDRGTEAFF. The CDR3 coding sequence is TGCGCCAGCAGCCAGGACAGGGGTACTGAAGCTTTCTTT.

V usage is TRBV5-1 and J usage is TRBJ2-1; no firm D call. Germline V gives CDR1 SGHRS, CDR2 YFSETQ. Trimming cost V 7 bases and J 0 bases, with 8 bases left between them. The CDR3 contains 13 residues. The CDR3 sequence is CASVGSSYNEQFF. CDR3 in DNA: TGCGCCAGCGTCGGTAGCTCCTACAATGAGCAGTTCTTC.

The sample holds one count of this clone. This sequence joins TRBV6-5 and TRBJ1-1; D may be TRBD1 (6 bases). CDR1 is MNHEY, CDR2 SVGAGI, per germline. This CDR3 is built from 14 residues. The V gene lost 5 bases and the J gene lost 3 bases, with 13 bases spanning the gap. The CDR3 loop reads CASSRTAWDTEAFF. CDR3 nucleotide sequence: TGTGCCAGCAGTCGGACAGCTTGGGACACTGAAGCTTTCTTT.

The chain has TRBV29-1 and TRBJ2-2; a weak D match, TRBD2 (5 bases). V shed 7 bases and J shed 6 bases, with 6 bases lying between them. Looked up from germline, CDR1 is SQVTM and CDR2 is ANQGSEA. The CDR3 covers 10 residues. The CDR3 reads CSAGSGELFF. Here the CDR3 DNA reads TGCAGCGCGGGATCCGGGGAGCTGTTTTTT.

The chain joins TRBV9 to TRBJ1-4, with unresolved D. Between the trimmed V and J ends, which lost 3 bases and 0 bases, there was a span of 9 bases. Germline values: CDR1 SGDLS, CDR2 YYNGEE. The CDR3 sequence is 15 residues long. The DNA for the CDR3 is TGTGCCAGCAGCGCATCAGCCGCAACTAATGAAAAACTGTTTTTT. Translating it yields CASSASAATNEKLFF.

This clone was picked up a small number of times. V usage is TRBV18 and J usage is TRBJ1-2; possibly TRBD1 for D (5 bases). CDR3 length equals 13 residues. V gave up 3 bases and J gave up 4 bases, with 9 bases separating them. Per germline, CDR1 KGHSH and CDR2 LQKENI. The chain's CDR3 is CASSPDSVYGYTF. CDR3 in DNA: TGTGCCAGCTCACCCGACAGTGTCTATGGCTACACCTTC.